Below are 11 T cell receptor beta chains sequenced from a single sample in a study of CD8 T cells in Susac syndrome. RNA amounts of about 0.45 to 1 ug underwent reverse transcription with random hexamers. A single record per CDR3 protein comes from TCRdb applying MiXCR to the immunoSEQ multiplex PCR reads. Found here are about 140,000 distinct CDR3 sequences, 85% to 95% of them singletons; the top ten hold 0.13% to 0.15%. The sequenced sample was CD4+ T cells from PBMCs. These receptors all stem from a human donor with Susac syndrome.

This chain joins TRBV5-5 and TRBJ2-2; 9 bases match TRBD2. J was trimmed by 7 bases and V by 0 bases; bases with no gene match: 7. The CDR3 consists of 16 residues. In germline, CDR1 is SGHKS, CDR2 YYEKEE (reference sequence). The CDR3 loop reads CASSLVAGGPSGELFF. The CDR3 region has the DNA TGTGCCAGCAGCTTGGTTGCGGGAGGGCCTAGCGGGGAGCTGTTTTTT. Full variable domain (outside the CDR3, taken from reference TRBV5-5 and TRBJ2-2): DAGVTQSPTHLIKTRGQQVTLRCSPISGHKSVSWYQQVLGQGPQFIFQYYEKEERGRGNFPDRFSARQFPNYSSELNVNALLLGDSALYLCASSLVAGGPSGELFFGEGSRLTVL.

This clonotype was seen just once. The gene calls are TRBV2 and TRBJ2-1; D tentatively fits TRBD1 or TRBD2 (5 bases each). This CDR3 has 15 residues. V was cut by 7 bases and J by 0 bases, with 13 bases left in between. CDR1 SNHLY and CDR2 FYNNEI come from the germline V gene. CDR3 region: CASTRRESSYNEQFF. The DNA of the CDR3 is TGTGCCAGCACCCGCAGGGAGAGCTCCTACAATGAGCAGTTCTTC.

The V gene is TRBV9, the J gene TRBJ2-3; 9 bases agree with TRBD2. After removal of 3 bases from V and 3 bases from J, the junction contained 8 bases not matched to a gene. Germline V gene lookup returns CDR1 SGDLS and CDR2 YYNGEE. There are 16 residues in the CDR3. The CDR3 nucleotides read TGTGCCAGCAGCGGAGATAGCGGGAGAGGGACAGATACGCAGTATTTT. Translation: CASSGDSGRGTDTQYF.

The CDR3 DNA sequence: TGCGCCAGCAGCCAAGATTCTGCAGGGGGGGGCAATGAGCAGTTCTTC. Translated, it gives CASSQDSAGGGNEQFF. This chain links TRBV4-1 with TRBJ2-1; D tentatively reads TRBD1 or TRBD2 (7 bases each). The CDR3 has 16 residues. Germline-derived CDR1 and CDR2 are MGHRA and YSYEKL. Trimming shortened V by 0 bases and J by 6 bases, and 15 bases separated the two germline ends.

This chain connects TRBV6-5 to TRBJ1-3; no clear D gene. Germline V gene data show CDR1 as MNHEY and CDR2 as SVGAGI. Between the trimmed V and J ends, which lost 0 bases and 7 bases, there was a span of 13 bases. The length of the CDR3 is 15 residues. The chain's CDR3 is CASSYSGRNGNTIYF. The DNA for the CDR3 is TGTGCCAGCAGTTACTCAGGCAGGAACGGGAACACCATATATTTT.

The rearrangement uses TRBV9 and TRBJ2-3, with D uncertain. Germline-derived CDR1 and CDR2 are SGDLS and YYNGEE. Trimming removed 0 bases at V and 4 bases at J, with 15 bases between. The CDR3 contains 16 residues. This CDR3 is CASSVELRMASDTQYF. DNA of the CDR3: TGTGCCAGCAGCGTAGAGCTGCGAATGGCCTCAGATACGCAGTATTTT.

The chain combines TRBV20-1 with TRBJ1-1; D gene unclear. Germline V gene sequence: CDR1 DFQATT, CDR2 SNEGSKA (reference sequence). V shed 0 bases and J shed 7 bases, with 9 bases lying between them. The CDR3 totals 12 residues. The CDR3 is CSARDVTDEAFF. The CDR3 coding sequence is TGCAGTGCTAGAGATGTCACAGATGAAGCTTTCTTT.

CDR3 amino acids: CASSKIAGDHTGELFF. CDR3 DNA sequence: TGTGCCAGCAGCAAAATAGCGGGAGATCACACCGGGGAGCTGTTTTTT. V gene TRBV9 combines with J gene TRBJ2-2; 9 bases fit TRBD2. From germline, CDR1 is SGDLS and CDR2 YYNGEE. The CDR3 has 16 amino acids. V lost 4 bases to trimming and J lost 3 bases; unmatched junction nucleotides: 7.

This sequence joins TRBV15 and TRBJ2-6, with D perhaps matching TRBD2 (6 bases). Trimming stripped 5 bases from V and 2 bases from J, with 16 bases between. Germline V gene sequence: CDR1 LNHNV, CDR2 YYDKDF (reference sequence). There are 17 residues in the CDR3. This CDR3 is CATSVKGGLAGANVLTF. In nucleotides, the CDR3 is TGTGCCACCAGCGTAAAAGGAGGGCTAGCTGGGGCCAACGTCCTGACTTTC.

V gene TRBV5-3 combines with J gene TRBJ1-4, with a possible D match to TRBD1 (5 bases). TRBV5-3 is assigned to the ORF class and has an uncertain function. The CDR3 totals 18 residues. V was clipped by 0 bases and J by 0 bases, with 15 bases between them. CDR3 residues: CARSLARGEVATNEKLFF. CDR3 coding DNA: TGTGCCAGAAGCTTGGCCCGGGGCGAGGTTGCAACTAATGAAAAACTGTTTTTT.

The genes are TRBV29-1 and TRBJ1-2; D unclear. The germline V and J ends were trimmed by 1 base and 10 bases, with 16 bases remaining between them. The CDR3 covers 13 residues. The germline V gene has CDR1 SQVTM and CDR2 ANQGSEA. The CDR3 reads CSVEGEGQADYTF. The CDR3 DNA reads as TGCAGCGTTGAAGGGGAAGGTCAGGCCGACTACACCTTC.